One sample yielded the 17 T cell receptor beta chains listed below, sequenced in a study of naive and memory T cell subsets. Alpha and beta constant region primers primed reverse transcription for blood and skin samples. One entry per CDR3 protein, called by TCRdb with MiXCR from the 5' RACE reads. The sample shows 20,000 to 30,000 distinct CDR3 sequences, approximately 24% of them seen only once. Whole-blood samples were 2 to 3 ml of peripheral blood from healthy adult volunteers. These receptors all stem from a female donor in good health.

The chain joins TRBV30 to TRBJ2-1; D is possibly TRBD2 (5 bases). This CDR3 contains 12 residues. Germline-derived CDR1 and CDR2 are GTSNPN and SVGIG (reference sequence). Between the trimmed V and J ends, which lost 3 bases and 8 bases, there was a span of 11 bases. CDR3 loop: CAWSSNGDEQFF. The CDR3, as DNA: TGTGCCTGGAGCAGTAACGGGGATGAGCAGTTCTTC.

This clonotype was counted only a few times. This chain uses TRBV20-1 with TRBJ2-3, with TRBD2 identical over 10 bases. Trimming removed 6 bases from V and 2 bases from J; junction bases left unmatched: 8. From germline, CDR1 is DFQATT and CDR2 SNEGSKA (reference sequence). CDR3 length equals 15 residues. CDR3 sequence: CSAKRTSGNTDTQYF. The CDR3 DNA is TGCAGTGCCAAAAGGACTAGCGGCAACACAGATACGCAGTATTTT.

This clonotype was seen many times. This chain connects TRBV20-1 to TRBJ1-1; 9 nucleotides match TRBD1. Trimming at V came to 2 bases and at J to 3 bases, leaving 4 bases not matched to a gene. This CDR3 region has 14 residues. CDR1 DFQATT and CDR2 SNEGSKA come from the germline V gene (reference sequence). The CDR3 region is CSARSTGGDTEAFF. The CDR3 DNA is TGCAGTGCTAGATCGACAGGGGGTGACACTGAAGCTTTCTTT.

This clonotype was detected many times. The chain is built from TRBV5-1 and TRBJ2-7, with D perhaps matching TRBD2 (5 bases). V lost 0 bases, J lost 3 bases, and 13 bases lay in between. CDR1 SGHRS and CDR2 YFSETQ come from the germline V gene. The CDR3 loop spans 15 amino acids. The CDR3 loop is CASSLEAGIYYEQYF. CDR3 sequence (DNA): TGCGCCAGCAGCTTGGAGGCCGGGATTTACTACGAGCAGTACTTC.

The V gene is TRBV20-1, the J gene TRBJ2-1; 14 bases fit TRBD2. Germline lookup yields CDR1 DFQATT and CDR2 SNEGSKA (reference sequence). V shed 6 bases, J shed 15 bases, and the junction held 13 bases outside the gene matches. The CDR3 is 14 amino acids. CDR3 residues: CSALTGTSGSKGFF. CDR3 sequence (DNA): TGCAGTGCCCTCACCGGGACTAGCGGGAGTAAGGGGTTCTTC.

The gene calls are TRBV10-3 and TRBJ1-2; 8 nucleotides align to TRBD1. This CDR3 region has 16 residues. Germline values: CDR1 ENHRY, CDR2 SYGVKD. J gave up 0 bases and V 0 bases, and 3 bases lay outside the gene matches. The CDR3 bases are TGTGCCATCAGTGAGTCCCGGACAGGGACTAACTATGGCTACACCTTC. Translating it yields CAISESRTGTNYGYTF.

This clonotype was picked up a small number of times. The V gene is TRBV20-1, the J gene TRBJ2-7; weak D call: TRBD2 (6 bases). Germline V gene lookup returns CDR1 DFQATT and CDR2 SNEGSKA (reference sequence). Trimming took off 6 bases at V and 0 bases at J, with 15 bases between the two ends. The CDR3 is 14 residues long. The CDR3 nucleotides are TGCAGTGCCGCGAAGGCTAGCGTCTCCTACGAGCAGTACTTC. Protein: CSAAKASVSYEQYF.

In this sample, this clonotype is medium-sized (0.01 to 0.1%). The rearrangement links TRBV20-1 to TRBJ2-5; D is unclear. This CDR3 is 13 amino acids long. Germline CDR1 reads DFQATT; CDR2 reads SNEGSKA (reference sequence). Trimming pared 5 bases from V and 4 bases from J, leaving 14 bases between. CDR3 region: CSAVGSSRETQYF. Written as DNA, the CDR3 is TGCAGTGCTGTCGGGTCCTCAAGAGAGACCCAGTACTTC.

This sequence joins TRBV29-1 and TRBJ2-3; D is ambiguous. The V end was cut by 5 bases, the J end by 0 bases, with 6 bases between. Germline V gene sequence: CDR1 SQVTM, CDR2 ANQGSEA. The CDR3 length is 12 residues. This chain's CDR3 is CSVTSSTDTQYF. In DNA, the CDR3 is TGCAGCGTTACGTCCAGCACAGATACGCAGTATTTT.

Ten or more counts support this clonotype. This chain links TRBV10-3 with TRBJ2-3; TRBD2 aligns across 11 bases. The length of the CDR3 is 16 residues. Germline V CDR1 and CDR2: ENHRY, SYGVKD. V gave up 2 bases and J gave up 2 bases; unmatched junction bases: 3. Written as DNA, the CDR3 is TGTGCCATCAGTGAGCAACTAGCGGGGGCCACAGATACGCAGTATTTT. Amino acids: CAISEQLAGATDTQYF.

This clonotype was counted many times. The chain combines TRBV20-1 with TRBJ2-4, with 9 bases identical to TRBD2. This CDR3 comprises 13 residues. CDR1 and CDR2 (germline): DFQATT, SNEGSKA (reference sequence). After removal of 3 bases from V and 8 bases from J, the junction contained 5 bases not matched to a gene. CDR3: CSASPGTSYIQYF. Written as DNA, the CDR3 is TGCAGTGCTAGTCCAGGGACTAGCTACATTCAGTACTTC.

This clonotype is categorized as medium-sized (0.01 to 0.1%). This rearrangement joins TRBV20-1 to TRBJ2-3; D gene uncertain. Germline V gene sequence: CDR1 DFQATT, CDR2 SNEGSKA (reference sequence). The CDR3 loop spans 14 amino acids. The V end lost 0 bases, the J end lost 4 bases, and 11 bases lay between the germline ends. DNA of the CDR3: TGCAGTGCTAGAGACCCCCAGCTCGCAGATACGCAGTATTTT. It specifies CSARDPQLADTQYF.

This clonotype showed up many times. The chain has TRBV15 and TRBJ2-5; 9 bases line up with TRBD2. CDR1 is LNHNV and CDR2 is YYDKDF in the germline V gene (reference sequence). The V and J ends lost 1 base and 2 bases, in that order; junction bases with no gene match: 5. This CDR3 region has 16 residues. The CDR3 DNA reads as TGTGCCACCAGCAGAGGTACTAGCGGGTCTCAAGAGACCCAGTACTTC. Encoded protein: CATSRGTSGSQETQYF.

This clonotype was counted at least ten times. The J gene is TRBJ2-4, the V gene TRBV20-1; the D gene is possibly TRBD1 (5 bases). The germline gives CDR1 DFQATT, CDR2 SNEGSKA (reference sequence). The CDR3 consists of 14 residues. V gave up 3 bases and J gave up 3 bases, with 12 bases separating them. CDR3 nucleotides: TGCAGTGCTAGTGGTGGGGCTGGCAAAAACATTCAGTACTTC. Protein sequence: CSASGGAGKNIQYF.

This clonotype was seen many times. The chain joins TRBV14 to TRBJ1-2; D possibly corresponds to TRBD1 (5 bases). The CDR3 is 13 amino acids. The ends were cut back, 0 bases at V and 8 bases at J, with 10 bases in the middle. Germline V gene lookup returns CDR1 SGHDN and CDR2 FVKESK. CDR3 DNA: TGTGCCAGCAGCCAAGAGAGGGGCGGAGGCTACACCTTC. Translating it yields CASSQERGGGYTF.

The V gene is TRBV6-5, the J gene TRBJ2-7; 7 bases are a match to TRBD1. The CDR3 loop spans 12 amino acids. V trimming: 11 bases; J trimming: 0 bases; junction bases outside the gene matches: 4. CDR1 is MNHEY and CDR2 is SVGAGI in the germline V gene. The CDR3 DNA reads as TGTGCCGTCGGGACAGTCTCCTACGAGCAGTACTTC. Amino acid sequence: CAVGTVSYEQYF.

The chain carries TRBV4-3 and TRBJ2-1; 10 bases align to TRBD2. Germline CDR1 reads LGHNA; CDR2 reads YSLEER. The V gene end was trimmed by 2 bases and the J gene end by 7 bases; junction bases not matched to a gene: 8. This CDR3 spans 16 amino acids. CDR3 sequence reads: CASSQSLSGRTNEQFF. CDR3 DNA: TGCGCCAGCAGCCAAAGCCTTAGCGGGAGGACGAATGAGCAGTTCTTC.